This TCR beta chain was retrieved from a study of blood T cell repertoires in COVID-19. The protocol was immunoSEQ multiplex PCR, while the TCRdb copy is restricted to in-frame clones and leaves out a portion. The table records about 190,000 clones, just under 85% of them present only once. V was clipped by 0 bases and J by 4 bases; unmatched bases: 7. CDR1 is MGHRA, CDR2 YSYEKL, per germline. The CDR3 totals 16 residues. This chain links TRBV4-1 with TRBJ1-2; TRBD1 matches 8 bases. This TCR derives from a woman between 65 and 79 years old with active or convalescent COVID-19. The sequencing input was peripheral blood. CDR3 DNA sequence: TGCGCCAGCAGCCAAGACCCCAGGGGGCTAAGCTATGGCTACACCTTC. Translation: CASSQDPRGLSYGYTF.